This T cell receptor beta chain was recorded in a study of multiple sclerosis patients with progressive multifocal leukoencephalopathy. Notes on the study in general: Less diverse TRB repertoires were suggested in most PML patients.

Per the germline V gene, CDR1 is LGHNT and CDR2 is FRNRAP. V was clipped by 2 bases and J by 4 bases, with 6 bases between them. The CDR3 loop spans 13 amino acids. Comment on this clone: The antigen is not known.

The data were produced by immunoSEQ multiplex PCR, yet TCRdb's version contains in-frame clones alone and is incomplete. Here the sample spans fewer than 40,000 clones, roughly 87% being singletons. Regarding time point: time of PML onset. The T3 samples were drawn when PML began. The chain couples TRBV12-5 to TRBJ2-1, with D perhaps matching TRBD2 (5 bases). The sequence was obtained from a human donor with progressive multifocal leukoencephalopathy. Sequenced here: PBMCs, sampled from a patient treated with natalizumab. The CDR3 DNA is TGTGCTAGTGGTTTGCGGGGTTACAATGAGCAGTTCTTC. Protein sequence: CASGLRGYNEQFF.